These T cell receptor beta chains were read from a single sample in a study of type 1 regulatory T cells. Antigens for these TCRs are unknown. Using its own MiXCR run on the reads, TCRdb lists one record per CDR3 protein. The sample contains more than 12,000 distinct CDR3 sequences, roughly 15% of which appear only once. Sequenced sample: cultured T cells, either the whole culture or a sorted T cell fraction (not recorded which). The receptors derive from a human donor in good health. Both conserved end residues are trimmed from each CDR3. The D gene is left open where the match is weak.

d_gene	v_gene	j_gene	CDR3aa
NA	TRBV12-3/TRBV12-4	TRBJ2-6	ASSYRQVRSGANVLT
TRBD2	TRBV14	TRBJ2-3	ASRPSGGRTDTQY
NA	TRBV9	TRBJ2-2	ASSIASGTGELF
NA	TRBV5-1	TRBJ2-2	ASSTSGGFTGELF
NA	TRBV12-3/TRBV12-4	TRBJ2-5	ASSRGTPSGETQY
NA	TRBV12-3/TRBV12-4	TRBJ1-1	ASTTMQGTEAF
NA	TRBV9	TRBJ2-2	ASSETGGWVGELF
NA	TRBV18	TRBJ2-5	ASSQLRETQY
NA	TRBV6-4	TRBJ2-1	ASSVIGSIGNEQF
TRBD1	TRBV12-3/TRBV12-4	TRBJ1-3	ASSFGGQTSGNTIY
NA	TRBV10-3	TRBJ1-2	AISESQDDYGYT
TRBD2	TRBV7-2	TRBJ2-7	ASSLVASGRTYEQY
NA	TRBV9	TRBJ2-1	ASSVASSYNEQF
TRBD1	TRBV7-6	TRBJ2-7	ASSISPGQGNEQY
TRBD1	TRBV2	TRBJ2-5	ASSDRTGLFLYQETQY
TRBD1	TRBV6-5	TRBJ1-5	ASSCLPPGQGRNQPQH
TRBD1	TRBV10-3	TRBJ2-1	ATQRGQGHEQF
NA	TRBV5-6	TRBJ1-5	ASSLGTSQPQH
NA	TRBV24-1	TRBJ2-4	ATSDVGGGNIQY
NA	TRBV7-3	TRBJ2-3	ASSSQGWDTQY
NA	TRBV18	TRBJ2-7	ASSNLGADYEQY
NA	TRBV20-1	TRBJ2-5	SARGREFQETQY
NA	TRBV28	TRBJ2-1	ASSGHFEQF
NA	TRBV3-1	TRBJ1-3	ASRLTSSGNTIY
NA	TRBV5-1	TRBJ2-1	ASSLAGDISYNEQF
NA	TRBV5-1	TRBJ1-2	ASSLEGRGGYT
TRBD1	TRBV20-1	TRBJ1-4	SARTGGDEKLF
TRBD1	TRBV19	TRBJ1-3	ASMRDRGPGNTIY
TRBD2	TRBV29-1	TRBJ2-3	SVATSGGTDTQY
NA	TRBV9	TRBJ2-5	ASSVGIAETQY
NA	TRBV7-8	TRBJ1-1	ASSTGYGAF
NA	TRBV19	TRBJ2-5	ASTEGGQETQY
TRBD2	TRBV7-9	TRBJ2-7	ASSELAVNEQY
NA	TRBV5-1	TRBJ2-6	ASSLDPLSGANVLT
NA	TRBV12-3/TRBV12-4	TRBJ1-6	ASSLRGVGNSPLH
NA	TRBV18	TRBJ2-1	ASSPTQGYNEQF
TRBD1	TRBV19	TRBJ2-5	ASSTLTGQETQY
TRBD2	TRBV5-1	TRBJ2-1	ASSLIPGTSNNEQF
NA	TRBV12-3/TRBV12-4	TRBJ1-3	ASSVTVGNTIY
NA	TRBV5-8	TRBJ2-7	AGSLEGPPLNEQY
NA	TRBV12-3/TRBV12-4	TRBJ2-1	ASSLRQKQF
NA	TRBV12-3/TRBV12-4	TRBJ1-5	ASSLLATGNQPQH
NA	TRBV20-1	TRBJ2-5	SGSGHQETQY
TRBD2	TRBV28	TRBJ2-7	ASSSRGSGFYEQY
TRBD2	TRBV20-1	TRBJ2-3	SARDGGLATDTQY
NA	TRBV4-2	TRBJ2-1	ASSRFGGSYNEQF
NA	TRBV14	TRBJ2-7	ASSWSGGWSYEQY
NA	TRBV20-1	TRBJ2-1	SAREPRGYPREQF
NA	TRBV20-1	TRBJ2-1	SADRGSNNEQF
TRBD1	TRBV12-3/TRBV12-4	TRBJ2-7	ASSLGTGLYEQY
TRBD2	TRBV7-3	TRBJ2-2	ASSLTSERDTGELF
NA	TRBV7-9	TRBJ1-2	ASSLVGFGGYT
NA	TRBV28	TRBJ2-2	ASRAGTRTGELF
NA	TRBV6-1	TRBJ2-1	AVGDPYNEQF
NA	TRBV5-1	TRBJ2-6	ASSQSPGSGANVLT